The source of this T cell receptor (beta chain) is a study of shared clonotypes between healthy human individuals. Naive CD8 populations comprised CD45RO-negative cells positively selected for CCR7, excluding terminally differentiated effector memory CD45RA+ cells. Donors, without exception, were Caucasian adults residing in Nashville, Tennessee. Assay: immunoSEQ multiplex PCR; the TCRdb copy retains only in-frame clones and omits some. The sample holds around 2.1 million clones, 93% seen once. Germline lookup yields CDR1 SGHAT and CDR2 FQNNGV. V was cut by 1 base and J by 6 bases, with 12 bases left in between. The CDR3 has 15 residues.

The TCR sequence derives from a young man in good health. Some clones in this sample may be carry-over from other donors' samples. Source material: naive CD8+ T cells from PBMCs. The rearrangement joins TRBV11-2 to TRBJ1-4; tentative D call: TRBD1 (5 bases). The CDR3 here is CASSLVEGRDEKLFF. DNA for the CDR3: TGTGCCAGCAGCTTAGTAGAGGGACGGGATGAAAAACTGTTTTTT.